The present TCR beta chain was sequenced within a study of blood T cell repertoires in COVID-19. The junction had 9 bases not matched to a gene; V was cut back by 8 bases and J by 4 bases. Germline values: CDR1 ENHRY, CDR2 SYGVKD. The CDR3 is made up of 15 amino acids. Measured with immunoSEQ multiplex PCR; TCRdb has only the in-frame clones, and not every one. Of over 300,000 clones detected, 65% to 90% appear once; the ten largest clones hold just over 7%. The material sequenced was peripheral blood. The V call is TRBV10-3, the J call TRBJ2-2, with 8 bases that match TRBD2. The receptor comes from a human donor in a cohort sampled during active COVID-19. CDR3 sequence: CAIGRGGEGTGELFF. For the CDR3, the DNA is TGTGCCATCGGCCGGGGGGGCGAGGGCACCGGGGAGCTGTTTTTT.